Presented here are 29 T cell receptor beta chains from one specimen sequenced in a study of Graves' ophthalmopathy and Graves' hyperthyroidism. RNA transcripts were the source from which TCR beta CDR3 regions were amplified. The first-round RT-PCR employed HTBI primers together with the Qiagen OneStep RT-PCR kit. A multiplex PCR was then performed as the second round. TCRdb ran MiXCR on the multiplex PCR reads and lists one entry per CDR3 protein. Of approximately 480,000 distinct CDR3 sequences in the sample, around 15% were seen once. The source material was blood. Source of these receptors: a woman in her 30s with Graves' ophthalmopathy.

In its sample, this clonotype was seen many times. The chain combines TRBV5-5 with TRBJ1-5, with D possibly matching TRBD1 (6 bases). There are 15 residues in the CDR3. CDR1 SGHKS and CDR2 YYEKEE come from the germline V gene (reference sequence). V was trimmed by 4 bases and J by 3 bases, leaving 14 bases between them. Here the CDR3 DNA reads TGTGCCAGCAGCCCTCAGGGGTTGGACAATCAGCCCCAGCATTTT. It yields the protein CASSPQGLDNQPQHF.

This clonotype came up a few times. This may come from a read error, since a much larger clone is one base off. This chain joins TRBV6-1 and TRBJ2-7; D unclear. Germline CDR1 and CDR2: MNHNS and SASEGT. V lost 1 base to trimming and J lost 4 bases, with 14 bases between them. The CDR3 is 15 residues long. The CDR3 spells CASSEVAGPGYEQYV. The CDR3, as DNA: TGTGCCAGCAGTGAAGTAGCAGGCCCTGGTTACGAGCAGTACGTC.

This clonotype was recorded at least ten times. The chain joins TRBV10-1 to TRBJ2-7; no clear D. CDR3 size: 14 residues. Germline V gene data show CDR1 as WNHNN and CDR2 as SYGVQD (reference sequence). Deletions cut 0 bases from V and 5 bases from J, with 11 bases between. CDR3 residues: CASSESFGLDEQYF. CDR3 in DNA: TGCGCCAGCAGTGAGTCCTTCGGCTTGGACGAGCAGTACTTC.

This clonotype showed up many times. The CDR3 DNA reads as TGCAGTGCCACGAAGGGAGGGTACGGCTACACCTTC. It specifies CSATKGGYGYTF. The chain is built from TRBV20-1 and TRBJ1-2; unclear D gene. Germline loops: CDR1 DFQATT, CDR2 SNEGSKA (reference sequence). The CDR3 covers 12 residues. Trimming took 6 bases from V and 8 from J, leaving 16 bases between them.

Ten or more counts support this clonotype. The gene calls are TRBV6-4 and TRBJ1-1; D gene uncertain. Trimming cost V 4 bases and J 6 bases, with 21 bases left between them. CDR1 and CDR2 from the germline V gene are MRHNA and SNTAGT. The CDR3 is 16 residues long. The DNA of the CDR3 is TGTGCCAGCAGTGCCCTACCAAGAGGGAAGGGTTCTGAAGCTTTCTTT. The encoded protein is CASSALPRGKGSEAFF.

There are many counts of this clonotype. V gene TRBV10-3 combines with J gene TRBJ2-7; D remains ambiguous. CDR3 length: 12 residues. Deletions cut 2 bases from V and 7 bases from J, with 9 bases between. Germline CDR1 reads ENHRY; CDR2 reads SYGVKD. The CDR3: CAISEPEREQYF. The CDR3 coding sequence is TGTGCCATCAGTGAGCCAGAACGGGAGCAGTACTTC.

This clonotype was recorded many times. The chain recombines TRBV20-1 with TRBJ2-7; D is unclear. Trimming shortened V by 3 bases and J by 4 bases, and 10 bases separated the two germline ends. The germline gives CDR1 DFQATT, CDR2 SNEGSKA (reference sequence). The CDR3 has 12 residues. CDR3: CSASKSLYEQYF. The CDR3 coding sequence is TGCAGTGCTAGTAAAAGTTTGTACGAGCAGTACTTC.

This clonotype was detected many times. This chain uses TRBV27 with TRBJ2-7; D gene unclear. V lost 7 bases to trimming and J lost 1 base, with 14 bases between them. CDR3 length: 14 residues. Germline CDR1 MNHEY, CDR2 SMNVEV (reference sequence). The CDR3 protein is CASKAGSASYEQYF. DNA of the CDR3: TGTGCCAGCAAGGCCGGGTCAGCATCCTACGAGCAGTACTTC.

This clonotype came up many times. J is TRBJ2-7 and V is TRBV7-9; TRBD2 might be the D (6 bases). CDR3 length: 14 residues. Germline V gives CDR1 SEHNR, CDR2 FQNEAQ (reference sequence). The V gene lost 0 bases and the J gene lost 3 bases, with 9 bases spanning the gap. The CDR3: CASSLAPEGYEQYF. CDR3 DNA: TGTGCCAGCAGCTTAGCGCCGGAGGGCTACGAGCAGTACTTC.

There are many counts of this clonotype. This chain connects TRBV11-2 to TRBJ2-7; D is uncertain. CDR3 length: 16 amino acids. V gave up 1 base and J gave up 2 bases, with 15 bases separating them. Per the germline V gene, CDR1 is SGHAT and CDR2 is FQNNGV. The CDR3 DNA is TGTGCCAGCAGCTTAGTTATAGGGCCCCGGACCTACGAGCAGTACTTC. Protein sequence: CASSLVIGPRTYEQYF. Full variable domain (outside the CDR3, taken from reference TRBV11-2 and TRBJ2-7): EAGVAQSPRYKIIEKRQSVAFWCNPISGHATLYWYQQILGQGPKLLIQFQNNGVVDDSQLPKDRFSAERLKGVDSTLKIQPAKLEDSAVYLCASSLVIGPRTYEQYFGPGTRLTVT.

V is TRBV20-1 and J is TRBJ2-5; 10 bases are shared with TRBD1. Judging by the DNA end, TRBJ2-7 fits better; the J call may be wrong. Germline V gives CDR1 DFQATT, CDR2 SNEGSKA (reference sequence). The CDR3 is made up of 14 amino acids. DNA of the CDR3: TGCAGTGCTCCGGGACAGGGGAATCGTGGCGAGCAGTACTTC. Translation gives CSAPGQGNRGEQYF.

This clonotype was seen repeatedly, ten times or more. This rearrangement joins TRBV7-8 to TRBJ1-2; possible D gene TRBD1, 6 bases. Trimming cost V 7 bases and J 7 bases, with 19 bases left between them. Germline V gives CDR1 SGHVS, CDR2 FQNEAQ. This CDR3 has 14 residues. CDR3 loop: CASTITPGAFGYTF. The CDR3, as DNA: TGTGCCAGCACCATTACTCCAGGGGCGTTTGGCTACACCTTC.

As concerns this clonotype: A much larger clone sits a single nucleotide away, making a read error possible. The chain joins TRBV29-1 to TRBJ1-5; a possible D gene is TRBD1 (6 bases). CDR1 is SQVTM, CDR2 ANQGSEA, per germline. The CDR3 runs to 13 residues. The CDR3 reads CCVGGASNQPQHF. The CDR3 bases are TGCTGCGTTGGGGGGGCCAGCAATCAGCCCCAGCATTTT.

This clonotype was observed many times. The chain is built from TRBV12-3 or TRBV12-4 and TRBJ2-4, with 9 bases that match TRBD1. The CDR3 spans 13 residues. The J segment lost 13 bases and the V segment lost 2 bases, leaving 6 bases of the junction unmatched. This chain's CDR3 is CASSLLGQGGQYF. The CDR3 nucleotides are TGTGCCAGCAGTTTATTGGGACAGGGTGGGCAGTACTTC.

This clonotype was observed many times. The rearrangement uses TRBV12-3 or TRBV12-4 and TRBJ2-7, with TRBD1 identical over 7 bases. This CDR3 region has 15 residues. V shed 3 bases and J 2 bases; nucleotides not matched to a gene: 7. The CDR3 bases are TGTGCCAGCAGTTTCGGGACAGATGACCCCTACGAGCAGTACTTC. This gives the protein CASSFGTDDPYEQYF.

This clonotype was recorded at least ten times. The rearrangement links TRBV6-1 to TRBJ2-7; 9 nucleotides agree with TRBD1. The CDR3 runs 14 residues. Germline-derived CDR1 and CDR2 are MNHNS and SASEGT. Losses at the gene ends were 6 bases for V and 4 bases for J; bases not matched to a gene: 7. The CDR3 region has the DNA TGTGCCAGCAGGGAGACAGGGGGTACTTACGAGCAGTACTTC. It yields the protein CASRETGGTYEQYF.

This clonotype came up many times. The chain recombines TRBV20-1 with TRBJ2-5; TRBD1 aligns across 9 bases. Unmatched junction bases numbered 4, after V lost 6 bases and J lost 2 bases. The germline V gene has CDR1 DFQATT and CDR2 SNEGSKA (reference sequence). The CDR3 covers 13 residues. CDR3 amino acids: CSAEQGAQETQYF. The CDR3 region has the DNA TGCAGTGCGGAACAGGGGGCACAAGAGACCCAGTACTTC.

This clonotype was detected many times. The chain links TRBV12-3 or TRBV12-4 to TRBJ2-7; D unresolved. Trimming cost V 3 bases and J 2 bases, with 8 bases left between them. The CDR3 has 13 residues. The CDR3 sequence: CASSFASPYEQYF. The CDR3 nucleotides read TGTGCCAGCAGTTTTGCCAGCCCCTACGAGCAGTACTTC.

The chain is built from TRBV5-1 and TRBJ2-7, with a tentative D call TRBD1 (5 bases). This CDR3 is 14 amino acids long. The V end lost 0 bases, the J end lost 3 bases, and 10 bases lay between the germline ends. Germline-derived CDR1 and CDR2 are SGHRS and YFSETQ. The CDR3: CASSLESGNYEQYF. DNA of the CDR3: TGCGCCAGCAGCTTGGAATCAGGGAACTACGAGCAGTACTTC.

This clonotype has at least ten counts. V usage is TRBV5-1 and J usage is TRBJ2-5; 11 positions agree with TRBD2. There are 15 residues in the CDR3. V shed 7 bases, J shed 4 bases, and the junction held 9 bases outside the gene matches. Per germline, CDR1 SGHRS and CDR2 YFSETQ. CDR3 in amino acids: CASGNSGGAGETQYF. CDR3 sequence (DNA): TGCGCCAGCGGCAATAGCGGGGGGGCCGGAGAGACCCAGTACTTC.

Only a few counts were recorded for this clonotype. This rearrangement joins TRBV4-1 to TRBJ2-4; TRBD1 matches 9 bases. Germline CDR1 MGHRA, CDR2 YSYEKL. The CDR3 length is 17 residues. V trimming: 3 bases; J trimming: 0 bases; junction bases outside the gene matches: 6. The CDR3 sequence: CASSHNGQGLAKNIQYF. CDR3 coding DNA: TGCGCCAGCAGCCATAACGGACAGGGGCTAGCCAAAAACATTCAGTACTTC.

Many counts were recorded for this clonotype. V and J are TRBV5-1 and TRBJ1-6, with D perhaps matching TRBD1 (5 bases). V lost 4 bases to trimming and J lost 5 bases, with 10 bases between them. Germline-derived CDR1 and CDR2 are SGHRS and YFSETQ. The CDR3 is 14 amino acids. The CDR3 sequence is CASSPGRNNSPLHF. CDR3 DNA: TGCGCCAGCAGCCCGGGACGGAATAATTCACCCCTCCACTTT.

The rearrangement links TRBV5-1 to TRBJ1-1; D unclear. The CDR3 spans 15 residues. V lost 5 bases and J 4 bases, leaving 18 bases between the germline ends. In germline, CDR1 is SGHRS, CDR2 YFSETQ. The CDR3 region is CASRTPKTRPTEAFF. In DNA, the CDR3 is TGCGCCAGCAGGACGCCTAAAACGAGGCCCACTGAAGCTTTCTTT.

The sample holds a few counts of this clonotype. The chain couples TRBV6-2 or TRBV6-3 to TRBJ2-5; 8 bases fit TRBD1. Germline V gene data show CDR1 as MNHEY and CDR2 as SVGEGT. After removal of 6 bases from V and 4 bases from J, the junction contained 10 bases not matched to a gene. This CDR3 spans 15 amino acids. The CDR3 bases are TGTGCCAGCAGACCGGACAGGGAGTATCGAGAGACCCAGTACTTC. Amino acids: CASRPDREYRETQYF.

This clonotype was detected many times. The chain recombines TRBV7-2 with TRBJ2-7; 8 bases map to TRBD2. This CDR3 has 14 residues. In germline, CDR1 is SGHTA, CDR2 FQGNSA. V shed 7 bases and J 4 bases; nucleotides not matched to a gene: 9. DNA of the CDR3: TGTGCCAGCATCCCGGGGGGGATGCTTTACGAGCAGTACTTC. Protein product: CASIPGGMLYEQYF.

This clonotype was detected ten times or more. J is TRBJ2-7 and V is TRBV27, with D perhaps being TRBD1 or TRBD2 (5 bases each). In germline, CDR1 is MNHEY, CDR2 SMNVEV (reference sequence). V lost 10 bases and J lost 2, with 15 bases in between. The CDR3 loop spans 13 amino acids. CDR3 nucleotide sequence: TGTGCCACCCTGGGACGGAATACCTACGAGCAGTACTTC. Encoded protein: CATLGRNTYEQYF.

This clonotype was found a few times. The chain has TRBV25-1 and TRBJ1-6; D gene unclear. Trimming removed 5 bases from V and 5 bases from J, with 10 bases in between. Per germline, CDR1 MGHDK and CDR2 SYGVNS. The length of the CDR3 is 14 residues. CDR3 amino acids: CASSSASHNSPLHF. The CDR3 DNA reads TGTGCCAGCAGTTCGGCCAGTCATAATTCACCCCTCCACTTT.

This clonotype was found many times. V and J are TRBV12-3 or TRBV12-4 and TRBJ2-7; the D gene could be TRBD1 or TRBD2 (5 bases each). The germline V and J ends were trimmed by 1 base and 0 bases, with 16 bases remaining between them. The CDR3 totals 17 residues. This CDR3 is CASSLDPRELTSYEQYF. The CDR3 region has the DNA TGTGCCAGCAGTTTAGACCCCAGGGAGCTTACCTCCTACGAGCAGTACTTC.

Many counts were recorded for this clonotype. This chain links TRBV7-6 with TRBJ2-2, with TRBD2 matching over 8 bases. V lost 5 bases, J lost 0 bases, and 5 bases stayed unmatched. Germline CDR1 SGHVS, CDR2 FNYEAQ. The CDR3 spans 16 residues. The CDR3 sequence: CASSLTSVPNTGELFF. As DNA, the CDR3 is TGTGCCAGCAGCCTGACTAGCGTTCCGAACACCGGGGAGCTGTTTTTT.